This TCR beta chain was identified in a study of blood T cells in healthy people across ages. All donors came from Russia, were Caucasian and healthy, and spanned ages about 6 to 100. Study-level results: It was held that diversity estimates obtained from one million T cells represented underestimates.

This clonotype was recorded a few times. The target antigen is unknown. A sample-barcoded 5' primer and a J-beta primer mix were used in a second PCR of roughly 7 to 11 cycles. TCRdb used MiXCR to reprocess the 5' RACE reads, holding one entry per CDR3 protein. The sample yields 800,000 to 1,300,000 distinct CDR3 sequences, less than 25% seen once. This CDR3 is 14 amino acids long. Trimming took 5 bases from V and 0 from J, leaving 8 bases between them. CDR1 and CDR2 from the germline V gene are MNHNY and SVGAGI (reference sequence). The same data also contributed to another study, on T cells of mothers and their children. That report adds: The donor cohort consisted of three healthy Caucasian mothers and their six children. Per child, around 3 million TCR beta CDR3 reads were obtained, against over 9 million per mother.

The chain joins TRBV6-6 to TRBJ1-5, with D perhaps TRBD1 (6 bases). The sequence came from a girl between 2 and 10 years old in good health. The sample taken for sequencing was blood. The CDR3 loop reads CASSRTASNQPQHF. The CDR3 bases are TGTGCCAGCAGTAGGACAGCTAGCAATCAGCCCCAGCATTTT.